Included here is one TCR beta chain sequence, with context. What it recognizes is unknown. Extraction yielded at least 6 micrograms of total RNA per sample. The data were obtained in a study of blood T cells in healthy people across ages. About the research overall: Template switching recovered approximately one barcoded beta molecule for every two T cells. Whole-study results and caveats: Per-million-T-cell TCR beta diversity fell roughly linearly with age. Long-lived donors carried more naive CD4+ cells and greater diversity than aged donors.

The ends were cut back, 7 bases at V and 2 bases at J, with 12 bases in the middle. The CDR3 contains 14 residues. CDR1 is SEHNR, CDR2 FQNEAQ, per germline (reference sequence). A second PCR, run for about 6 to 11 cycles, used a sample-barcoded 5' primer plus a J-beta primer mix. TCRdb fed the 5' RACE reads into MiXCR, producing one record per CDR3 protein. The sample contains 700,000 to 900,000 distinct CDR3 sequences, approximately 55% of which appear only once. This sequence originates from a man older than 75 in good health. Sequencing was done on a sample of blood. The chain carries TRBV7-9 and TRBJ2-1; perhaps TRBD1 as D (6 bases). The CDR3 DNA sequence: TGTGCCAGCACCGGGCGGACAGCCTACAATGAGCAGTTCTTC. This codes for CASTGRTAYNEQFF.